The next 5 T cell receptor beta chains were all read from a single sample in a study of OX40 agonist ivuxolimab in advanced cancers. TCRdb's copy holds only in-frame clones and misses some; the assay was immunoSEQ multiplex PCR. The sample yields 60,000 to 95,000 clones, 90% seen once. The material sequenced was CD4+ or CD8+ T cells sorted from blood, taken in a trial of the OX40 agonist ivuxolimab. Receptor source: an adult with an advanced solid tumor such as melanoma, head and neck, liver or kidney cancer.

The V gene is TRBV7-2, the J gene TRBJ2-3; 7 nucleotides align to TRBD1. Trimming cost V 5 bases and J 4 bases; bases outside gene matches: 3. Per germline, CDR1 SGHTA and CDR2 FQGNSA. This CDR3 is built from 13 residues. The CDR3: CASSVQGADTQYF. In DNA, the CDR3 is TGTGCCAGCAGCGTGCAGGGGGCAGATACGCAGTATTTT. Together with reference TRBV7-2 and TRBJ2-3, the CDR3 gives the full variable domain: GAGVSQSPSNKVTEKGKDVELRCDPISGHTALYWYRQSLGQGLEFLIYFQGNSAPDKSGLPSDRFSAERTGGSVSTLTIQRTQQEDSAVYLCASSVQGADTQYFGPGTRLTVL.

This rearrangement joins TRBV27 to TRBJ2-7; the match to TRBD1 covers 7 bases. The CDR3 runs to 13 residues. Germline loops: CDR1 MNHEY, CDR2 SMNVEV (reference sequence). The V and J ends lost 5 bases and 6 bases, in that order; junction bases with no gene match: 7. In DNA form, the CDR3 reads TGTGCCAGCAGTCGTGACAGGGTTGTCGAGCAGTACTTC. Translating it yields CASSRDRVVEQYF.

V gene TRBV28 combines with J gene TRBJ1-1; no clear D. The V end lost 4 bases, the J end lost 1 base, and 4 bases lay between the germline ends. Per germline, CDR1 MDHEN and CDR2 SYDVKM. There are 12 residues in the CDR3. Written as DNA, the CDR3 is TGTGCCAGCAGTTCCTCGAACACTGAAGCTTTCTTT. The encoded protein is CASSSSNTEAFF.

The sample holds one count of this clone. This chain connects TRBV5-1 to TRBJ2-1, with D unclear. The CDR3 spans 13 residues. The germline CDR1 and CDR2 sequences are SGHRS and YFSETQ. V dropped 0 bases and J dropped 3 bases, with 4 bases sitting between them. In DNA, the CDR3 is TGCGCCAGCAGCTTGGGGAACTACAATGAGCAGTTCTTC. It codes for CASSLGNYNEQFF.

CDR3 loop: CASSVVFGNTEAFF. The CDR3 DNA reads as TGCGCCAGCAGTGTAGTGTTCGGGAACACTGAAGCTTTCTTT. The chain employs TRBV10-2 and TRBJ1-1; D is ambiguous. Germline values: CDR1 WSHSY, CDR2 SAAADI. The CDR3 totals 14 residues. Trimming took 4 bases from V and 1 from J, leaving 10 bases between them.